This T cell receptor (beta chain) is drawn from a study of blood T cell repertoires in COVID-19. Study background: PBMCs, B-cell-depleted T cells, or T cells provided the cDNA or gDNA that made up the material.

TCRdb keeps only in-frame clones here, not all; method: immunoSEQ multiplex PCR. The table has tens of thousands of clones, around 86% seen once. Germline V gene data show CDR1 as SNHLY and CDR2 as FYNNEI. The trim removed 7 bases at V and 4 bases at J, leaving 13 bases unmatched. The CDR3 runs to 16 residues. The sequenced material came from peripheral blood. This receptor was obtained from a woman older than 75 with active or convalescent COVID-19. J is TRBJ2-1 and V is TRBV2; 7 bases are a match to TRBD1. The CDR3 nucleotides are TGTGCCAGCACCCCAGAACCGGGACAGTCTTACAATGAGCAGTTCTTC. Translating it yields CASTPEPGQSYNEQFF.